This entry lists 28 T cell receptor beta chains sequenced from one sample in a study of beta chain features in type 1 diabetes. Expressed TCRB transcripts were sequenced, since all the RNA that had been isolated was reverse transcribed. Using immunoSEQ multiplex PCR, the repertoire was profiled, and TCRdb retains in-frame clones only, with some absent. The data show roughly 310,000 clones, 11% seen once. The sample consisted of naive CD4+ T cells from blood. The source of these receptors is a young woman in good health.

This clone was detected only a few times. The genes are TRBV7-8 and TRBJ2-1, with TRBD1 matching over 10 bases. V lost 4 bases to trimming and J lost 3 bases; unmatched junction nucleotides: 3. Germline assignment: CDR1 SGHVS and CDR2 FQNEAQ. CDR3 length equals 15 residues. Here the CDR3 reads CASSSGTGDYNEQFF. CDR3 bases: TGTGCCAGCAGCTCCGGGACAGGGGACTACAATGAGCAGTTCTTC.

The chain links TRBV6-6 to TRBJ2-3, with 11 nucleotides matching TRBD2. CDR3 length: 16 amino acids. The ends lost 7 bases at V and 4 bases at J; junction bases unmatched: 10. CDR1 is MNHNY and CDR2 is SVGAGI in the germline V gene (reference sequence). DNA of the CDR3: TGTGCCAGCACTAATGGTGGTAGCGGGAGGGCAGATACGCAGTATTTT. Its protein is CASTNGGSGRADTQYF.

V is TRBV5-1 and J is TRBJ2-7; a possible D gene is TRBD1 (5 bases). Deletions cut 2 bases from V and 1 base from J, with 25 bases between. Germline CDR1 and CDR2: SGHRS and YFSETQ. The CDR3 is made up of 19 amino acids. The CDR3 here is CASSFSDGHWSTSSYEQYF. DNA for the CDR3: TGCGCCAGCAGCTTTTCGGACGGACACTGGTCAACATCTTCCTACGAGCAGTACTTC. Based on the CDR3 plus reference TRBV5-1 and TRBJ2-7, the full variable domain is KAGVTQTPRYLIKTRGQQVTLSCSPISGHRSVSWYQQTPGQGLQFLFEYFSETQRNKGNFPGRFSGRQFSNSRSEMNVSTLELGDSALYLCASSFSDGHWSTSSYEQYFGPGTRLTVT.

This clone was detected a few times. The chain has TRBV5-1 and TRBJ1-2; no clear D gene. In germline, CDR1 is SGHRS, CDR2 YFSETQ. The ends were cut back, 2 bases at V and 7 bases at J, with 15 bases in the middle. CDR3 size: 14 residues. The CDR3 region is CASSFPDIGGGYTF. The CDR3, as DNA: TGCGCCAGCAGCTTTCCCGACATCGGTGGTGGCTACACCTTC.

This clone was recorded a few times. The chain recombines TRBV6-1 with TRBJ2-7, with D tentatively TRBD2 (5 bases). The V end lost 6 bases, the J end lost 2 bases, and 14 bases lay between the germline ends. Germline lookup yields CDR1 MNHNS and CDR2 SASEGT. The CDR3 has 14 residues. The CDR3 region is CASSPLVGAYEQYF. As DNA, the CDR3 is TGTGCCAGCAGCCCACTAGTAGGAGCCTACGAGCAGTACTTC.

The table lists this clone with a few counts. The V and J genes are TRBV10-3 and TRBJ2-3; 9 bases match TRBD2. V dropped 2 bases and J dropped 1; count of bases not matched to a gene: 4. The CDR3 loop spans 16 amino acids. Germline loops: CDR1 ENHRY, CDR2 SYGVKD. CDR3 loop: CAISEGLAGRTDTQYF. The CDR3 DNA sequence: TGTGCCATCAGTGAGGGGCTAGCGGGACGCACAGATACGCAGTATTTT.

The chain employs TRBV5-4 and TRBJ2-5, with D tentatively TRBD2 (6 bases). The CDR3 totals 16 residues. V was trimmed by 4 bases and J by 5 bases, leaving 21 bases between them. The germline V gene has CDR1 SGHNT and CDR2 YYREEE (reference sequence). The CDR3 nucleotides are TGTGCCAGCAGCGTAGAAACTAGCATGGCGGCGGAGACCCAGTACTTC. Translating it yields CASSVETSMAAETQYF. The full variable domain, with the rest looked up from reference TRBV5-4 and TRBJ2-5, is ETGVTQSPTHLIKTRGQQVTLRCSSQSGHNTVSWYQQALGQGPQFIFQYYREEENGRGNFPPRFSGLQFPNYSSELNVNALELDDSALYLCASSVETSMAAETQYFGPGTRLLVL.

V and J are TRBV6-5 and TRBJ1-4, with TRBD1 identical over 8 bases. CDR1 MNHEY and CDR2 SVGAGI come from the germline V gene. This CDR3 contains 16 residues. The V and J ends lost 2 bases and 5 bases, in that order; junction bases with no gene match: 7. CDR3 in DNA: TGTGCCAGCAGTTACACTTATGGACAGGGAAATGAAAAACTGTTTTTT. Its translation is CASSYTYGQGNEKLFF.

A few counts support this clone. The V call is TRBV4-3, the J call TRBJ1-2; TRBD1 matches 8 bases. Germline V CDR1 and CDR2: LGHNA, YSLEER. Losses at the gene ends were 3 bases for V and 6 bases for J; bases not matched to a gene: 6. This CDR3 has 14 amino acids. The CDR3, as DNA: TGCGCCAGCAGCCATAACGGACAGGGAAATGGCTACACCTTC. Amino acids: CASSHNGQGNGYTF.

This clone has more than one count but fewer than ten. The genes are TRBV2 and TRBJ2-7; 7 bases match TRBD1. Germline V gene data show CDR1 as SNHLY and CDR2 as FYNNEI. The CDR3 totals 15 residues. V lost 5 bases, J lost 4 bases, and 11 bases stayed unmatched. The CDR3 is CASSRTGTETYEQYF. In DNA form, the CDR3 reads TGTGCCAGCAGTCGAACCGGGACAGAAACATACGAGCAGTACTTC.

V usage is TRBV29-1 and J usage is TRBJ2-7; D may be TRBD1 (6 bases). CDR1 and CDR2 (germline): SQVTM, ANQGSEA. This CDR3 comprises 14 residues. V was pared by 0 bases and J by 3 bases, with 12 bases between. CDR3: CSVEDEQGYYEQYF. The DNA for the CDR3 is TGCAGCGTTGAAGATGAACAGGGTTACTACGAGCAGTACTTC.

This clone was seen a few times. The CDR3 nucleotides are TGTGCCAGCAGCCCGGTTTATAGTCCAATGGACACCGGGGAGCTGTTTTTT. It translates to CASSPVYSPMDTGELFF. The rearrangement joins TRBV7-3 to TRBJ2-2; D is unclear. Germline CDR1 reads SGHTA; CDR2 reads FQGTGA. V lost 5 bases, J lost 3 bases, and 19 bases lay in between. CDR3 length: 17 amino acids.

The chain combines TRBV2 with TRBJ2-5; the D gene is possibly TRBD2 (5 bases). The CDR3 is made up of 12 amino acids. V dropped 7 bases and J dropped 2 bases, with 8 bases sitting between them. Looked up from germline, CDR1 is SNHLY and CDR2 is FYNNEI. CDR3 sequence: CASNRGQETQYF. DNA of the CDR3: TGTGCCAGCAACCGGGGTCAAGAGACCCAGTACTTC.

This clone has just a few counts. The chain couples TRBV11-2 to TRBJ2-5, with a possible D match to TRBD2 (6 bases). Trimming shortened V by 0 bases and J by 11 bases, and 13 bases separated the two germline ends. Germline-derived CDR1 and CDR2 are SGHAT and FQNNGV. The CDR3 length is 13 residues. CDR3 bases: TGTGCCAGCAGCTTAGATCCCGCCGGAGGGCAGTACTTC. Translating gives CASSLDPAGGQYF.

The chain employs TRBV28 and TRBJ2-7; a possible D gene is TRBD2 (5 bases). The CDR3 loop spans 15 amino acids. V shed 4 bases and J shed 0 bases, with 13 bases lying between them. Germline V lookup: CDR1 MDHEN, CDR2 SYDVKM. The CDR3 region has the DNA TGTGCCAGCAGTTCGGGCAGCGGTATCTCCTACGAGCAGTACTTC. Residues: CASSSGSGISYEQYF.

This clone was seen a handful of times. V and J are TRBV25-1 and TRBJ1-2; 10 bases agree with TRBD1. The CDR3 consists of 14 residues. CDR1 MGHDK and CDR2 SYGVNS come from the germline V gene. The J segment lost 6 bases and the V segment lost 3 bases, leaving 4 bases of the junction unmatched. The CDR3 coding sequence is TGTGCCAGCAGTGAGCGGACAGGGGGAAATGGCTACACCTTC. Its translation is CASSERTGGNGYTF.

This clone was counted between two and nine times. V gene TRBV28 combines with J gene TRBJ2-3; 8 bases map to TRBD2. The V and J ends lost 5 bases and 4 bases, in that order; junction bases with no gene match: 8. Germline lookup yields CDR1 MDHEN and CDR2 SYDVKM. The CDR3 has 15 amino acids. CDR3 bases: TGTGCCAGCAGTCTGAGCGGGAGTGTTTCAGATACGCAGTATTTT. Encoded protein: CASSLSGSVSDTQYF.

This clone was counted between two and nine times. At one boundary the junction diverges from the germline segment, which might be a read error. The J gene is TRBJ2-1, the V gene TRBV7-7; D gene uncertain. Germline-derived CDR1 and CDR2 are SSHAT and FNYEAQ (reference sequence). The CDR3 consists of 13 residues. The CDR3, as DNA: TGTGCTAGCAGCTTACGTGCAGGCAATGAGCAGTTCTTC. Its protein product is CASSLRAGNEQFF.

This sequence joins TRBV6-6 and TRBJ2-2; a possible D gene is TRBD2 (6 bases). This CDR3 has 14 amino acids. Trimming took off 11 bases at V and 1 base at J, with 14 bases between the two ends. Germline values: CDR1 MNHNY, CDR2 SVGAGI (reference sequence). The chain's CDR3 is CAGEAGRNTGELFF. CDR3 DNA: TGTGCCGGGGAGGCGGGAAGGAACACCGGGGAGCTGTTTTTT.

The chain combines TRBV5-1 with TRBJ1-1; the D gene is possibly TRBD1 (5 bases). The germline V and J ends were trimmed by 0 bases and 3 bases, with 12 bases remaining between them. Germline V lookup: CDR1 SGHRS, CDR2 YFSETQ. The CDR3 is 15 amino acids. The CDR3 loop reads CASSLARGSDTEAFF. In DNA, the CDR3 is TGCGCCAGCAGCTTGGCCCGGGGGTCGGACACTGAAGCTTTCTTT.

CDR3 loop: CASSFRLAGAADTQYF. DNA of the CDR3: TGTGCCAGCAGCTTTCGGCTAGCGGGAGCCGCAGATACGCAGTATTTT. V and J are TRBV7-2 and TRBJ2-3; 10 nucleotides align to TRBD2. CDR1 SGHTA and CDR2 FQGNSA come from the germline V gene. Trimming took 3 bases from V and 4 from J; bases not matched to a gene: 7. The length of the CDR3 is 16 residues.

This sequence joins TRBV7-2 and TRBJ2-1; TRBD2 might be the D (5 bases). Trimming removed 3 bases at V and 10 bases at J, with 13 bases between. Germline-derived CDR1 and CDR2 are SGHTA and FQGNSA. The CDR3 totals 13 residues. The CDR3 nucleotides read TGTGCCAGCAGCTTTTCTAGCAACAGCGAGCAGTTCTTC. Its protein is CASSFSSNSEQFF.

The V gene is TRBV4-1, the J gene TRBJ1-4; 10 nucleotides line up with TRBD1. The V and J ends lost 3 bases and 7 bases, in that order; junction bases with no gene match: 8. The CDR3 extends over 16 amino acids. Germline assignment: CDR1 MGHRA and CDR2 YSYEKL. CDR3 bases: TGCGCCAGCAGCCAGTCGACAGGGGGCTTTCGTGAAAAACTGTTTTTT. Translating gives CASSQSTGGFREKLFF.

This clone was counted only a few times. A read error may account for a junction end that differs from germline. The V and J genes are TRBV7-7 and TRBJ2-3, with TRBD2 matching 9 bases. Germline lookup yields CDR1 SSHAT and CDR2 FNYEAQ (reference sequence). The CDR3 sequence is 17 residues long. CDR3 sequence reads: CASSLTPSGKDTDTQYF. Here the CDR3 DNA reads TGTGCTAGCAGCTTAACCCCTAGCGGGAAGGACACAGATACGCAGTATTTT.

This chain joins TRBV7-2 and TRBJ2-3; D gene unclear. CDR1 SGHTA and CDR2 FQGNSA come from the germline V gene. This CDR3 spans 12 amino acids. Trimming cost V 6 bases and J 3 bases, with 7 bases left between them. Here the CDR3 reads CASRLETDTQYF. The CDR3 DNA reads as TGTGCCAGCAGGCTAGAAACAGATACGCAGTATTTT.

This clone showed up just a few times. The chain joins TRBV4-1 to TRBJ2-3; no definite D call. CDR3 length: 14 residues. Per the germline V gene, CDR1 is MGHRA and CDR2 is YSYEKL. V was cut by 6 bases and J by 6 bases, with 16 bases left in between. The CDR3, as DNA: TGCGCCAGCAGGTTTCGTTTCTGGCCGGATACGCAGTATTTT. Translation: CASRFRFWPDTQYF.

The rearrangement links TRBV6-1 to TRBJ1-1; no reliable D call. Per germline, CDR1 MNHNS and CDR2 SASEGT. This CDR3 region has 15 residues. Trimming cost V 6 bases and J 2 bases, with 16 bases left between them. The CDR3 DNA sequence: TGTGCCAGCAGCCTCCTCCGGAAGACTAACACTGAAGCTTTCTTT. It encodes CASSLLRKTNTEAFF.

The chain recombines TRBV7-9 with TRBJ2-1; 8 bases align to TRBD2. Germline CDR1 is SEHNR and CDR2 is FQNEAQ (reference sequence). This CDR3 is built from 15 residues. J gave up 4 bases and V 1 base, and 3 bases lay outside the gene matches. The CDR3: CASSLGSGSYNEQFF. CDR3 sequence (DNA): TGTGCCAGCAGCTTAGGAAGCGGGAGTTACAATGAGCAGTTCTTC.